This T cell receptor (beta chain) was sequenced for a study of PD-L1 blockade in urothelial cancer. The overall study: Atezolizumab at 1,200 mg intravenously every 3 weeks was started by patients in the mid-2010s. About 85% of the 29 patients were men with bladder-origin urothelial cancer.

Profiling relied on immunoSEQ multiplex PCR, and the TCRdb table lists in-frame clones only, not all of them. The profile shows some 87,000 clones, 87% of them singletons. Germline V CDR1 and CDR2: SGHDN, FVKESK. This CDR3 comprises 16 residues. In the case of this clone: A read error may produce the germline difference seen at one junction end.

Time point given: pretreatment peripheral blood. This receptor was identified in a man between 60 and 75 years old with urothelial cancer. V is TRBV14 and J is TRBJ2-5, with D maybe TRBD1 (6 bases). The sample here was PBMCs, taken around atezolizumab (anti-PD-L1) treatment. The CDR3 region has the DNA TGTGCCAGCAGCGAAGACATCACAGGGATTCAAGAGACCCAGTACTTC. Its translation: CASSEDITGIQETQYF.